The 19 T cell receptor beta chains below were found in one sample sequenced in a study of blood T cell repertoires in COVID-19 (TCRdb year 2020). Library method: the immunoSEQ multiplex PCR assay. This immuneACCESS table, as held by TCRdb, lists in-frame sequences with V and J called but not all clones. Of the missing ones, under half trace to an unresolved V gene in checked studies; the others have no known cause. This sample holds around 65,000 clones; 85% were observed only once. The ten largest clones add up to 5% to 6.5% of the sample. Material for sequencing was peripheral blood. The source is an older man with acute or convalescent COVID-19.

The genes are TRBV28 and TRBJ1-1; no definite D call. The V end was cut by 6 bases, the J end by 4 bases, with 6 bases between. CDR1 and CDR2 (germline): MDHEN, SYDVKM. The CDR3 runs 11 residues. For the CDR3, the DNA is TGTGCCAGCAGCTTGAGCACTGAAGCTTTCTTT. Translating it yields CASSLSTEAFF.

The chain has TRBV5-8 and TRBJ1-1; D possibly corresponds to TRBD1 (5 bases). This CDR3 is 13 amino acids long. Germline lookup yields CDR1 SGHTS and CDR2 YDEGEE. V lost 4 bases and J 4 bases, leaving 11 bases between the germline ends. The CDR3 reads CASSPGGSTEAFF. The CDR3 bases are TGTGCCAGCAGCCCTGGGGGGTCCACTGAAGCTTTCTTT.

This clone appeared a single time. The chain employs TRBV6-5 and TRBJ2-3; D perhaps matches TRBD1 (5 bases). Germline V gene lookup returns CDR1 MNHEY and CDR2 SVGAGI. There are 13 residues in the CDR3. Trimming removed 5 bases from V and 1 base from J, with 7 bases in between. The CDR3 DNA reads as TGTGCCAGCAGTCAACAGGGCACAGATACGCAGTATTTT. It encodes CASSQQGTDTQYF.

The chain links TRBV11-2 to TRBJ1-1; possibly TRBD1 for D (5 bases). The CDR3 spans 15 residues. CDR1 and CDR2 (germline): SGHAT, FQNNGV. V was pared by 3 bases and J by 0 bases, with 11 bases between. The CDR3 DNA sequence: TGTGCCAGCAGCTTTCAGGGACTTATGAACACTGAAGCTTTCTTT. Amino acids: CASSFQGLMNTEAFF.

This clone was seen a single time. This chain connects TRBV9 to TRBJ2-7; D gene unclear. V was cut by 0 bases and J by 8 bases, with 12 bases left in between. CDR1 is SGDLS, CDR2 YYNGEE, per germline. This CDR3 comprises 13 residues. The CDR3 sequence: CASSVESGIKQYF. CDR3 coding DNA: TGTGCCAGCAGCGTAGAGTCGGGTATAAAGCAGTACTTC.

CDR3 region: CASSNGGGGTGELFF. Here the CDR3 DNA reads TGTGCCAGCAGCAACGGGGGAGGGGGGACCGGGGAGCTGTTTTTT. The rearrangement uses TRBV6-6 and TRBJ2-2; maybe TRBD2 (7 bases). CDR3 size: 15 residues. CDR1 and CDR2 (germline): MNHNY, SVGAGI (reference sequence). Deletions cut 6 bases from V and 5 bases from J, with 16 bases between.

The chain employs TRBV2 and TRBJ1-6; no definite D call. V shed 5 bases and J shed 13 bases, with 15 bases lying between them. CDR3 length equals 13 residues. From germline, CDR1 is SNHLY and CDR2 FYNNEI. CDR3 protein: CASSPGPGGPLHF. DNA for the CDR3: TGTGCCAGCAGTCCGGGCCCGGGAGGGCCCCTCCACTTT.

The chain uses TRBV11-3 and TRBJ2-3; TRBD2 matches 8 bases. CDR1 and CDR2 (germline): SGHNT, YENEEA. V was clipped by 1 base and J by 2 bases; unmatched bases: 8. The CDR3 has 17 amino acids. This CDR3 reads CASSLGRLAGLTDTQYF. The CDR3 coding sequence is TGTGCCAGCAGCTTAGGGCGGCTAGCGGGCCTCACAGATACGCAGTATTTT.

The chain links TRBV7-9 to TRBJ1-2; a possible D gene is TRBD1 (5 bases). V dropped 3 bases and J dropped 9 bases, with 17 bases sitting between them. Germline CDR1 is SEHNR and CDR2 is FQNEAQ (reference sequence). The CDR3 runs to 14 residues. CDR3 in DNA: TGTGCCAGCAGCTTCACAGGATTTGGATCGAGCTACACCTTC. Translating gives CASSFTGFGSSYTF.

The sample holds a few counts of this clone. The chain is built from TRBV3-1 (or the pseudogene TRBV3-2) and TRBJ1-3; tentatively, D is TRBD1 (5 bases). Trimming removed 4 bases at V and 0 bases at J, with 13 bases between. CDR3 size: 16 residues. Germline CDR1 reads LGHDT; CDR2 reads YNNKEL (reference sequence). The CDR3 bases are TGTGCCAGCAGCCCCTGGGGGGGGTACTCTGGAAACACCATATATTTT. Encoded protein: CASSPWGGYSGNTIYF.

The rearrangement uses TRBV18 and TRBJ1-1; D gene uncertain. Germline V gene lookup returns CDR1 KGHSH and CDR2 LQKENI. The CDR3 runs to 13 residues. V shed 1 base and J shed 3 bases, with 6 bases lying between them. The CDR3 region is CASSPRRDTEAFF. The CDR3 bases are TGTGCCAGCTCACCACGGAGGGACACTGAAGCTTTCTTT.

Here the CDR3 DNA reads TGTGCCAGCAGCTTGGACGGGGGGCCGTACATTCAGTACTTC. The encoded protein is CASSLDGGPYIQYF. The genes are TRBV5-5 and TRBJ2-4, with D perhaps matching TRBD2 (7 bases). Trimming shortened V by 0 bases and J by 8 bases, and 12 bases separated the two germline ends. The CDR3 covers 14 residues. The germline gives CDR1 SGHKS, CDR2 YYEKEE (reference sequence).

V gene TRBV20-1 combines with J gene TRBJ1-4, with 7 bases aligning to TRBD1. Trimming took 3 bases from V and 5 from J; bases not matched to a gene: 3. This CDR3 contains 13 residues. CDR1 is DFQATT, CDR2 SNEGSKA, per germline (reference sequence). The CDR3 reads CSASDRENEKLFF. In nucleotides, the CDR3 is TGCAGTGCTAGTGACAGGGAAAATGAAAAACTGTTTTTT.

V usage is TRBV7-8 and J usage is TRBJ1-5; a weak D match, TRBD1 (5 bases). The CDR3 runs 14 residues. The germline V gene has CDR1 SGHVS and CDR2 FQNEAQ. With 5 bases removed from V and 8 bases from J, the gap between germline ends came to 16 bases. DNA for the CDR3: TGTGCCAGCAGCGCACGCAGGGTCCGGGAGCCCCAGCATTTT. It is translated as CASSARRVREPQHF.

This chain links TRBV2 with TRBJ2-1, with TRBD2 identical over 12 bases. This CDR3 has 17 residues. Germline values: CDR1 SNHLY, CDR2 FYNNEI. J was trimmed by 0 bases and V by 8 bases; bases with no gene match: 8. CDR3 coding DNA: TGTGCCAGCGGGGGGCCGACTAGCGGGGGCTCCTACAATGAGCAGTTCTTC. Translation gives CASGGPTSGGSYNEQFF.

CDR3 amino acids: CASNSGIQPQHF. CDR3 coding DNA: TGTGCCAGTAATTCAGGGATTCAGCCCCAGCATTTT. V and J are TRBV19 and TRBJ1-5; TRBD1 might be the D (5 bases). Germline V gene data show CDR1 as LNHDA and CDR2 as SQIVND (reference sequence). There are 12 residues in the CDR3. Trimming took 7 bases from V and 6 from J, leaving 10 bases between them.

This clone was found a few times. This sequence joins TRBV15 and TRBJ1-6; weak D call: TRBD1 (5 bases). The V end lost 7 bases, the J end lost 6 bases, and 10 bases lay between the germline ends. The CDR3 is 13 residues long. Per the germline V gene, CDR1 is LNHNV and CDR2 is YYDKDF (reference sequence). The chain's CDR3 is CATTSGVNSPLHF. In DNA form, the CDR3 reads TGTGCCACCACCTCGGGGGTTAATTCACCCCTCCACTTT.

This sequence joins TRBV5-4 and TRBJ2-1; 12 bases match TRBD2. The V and J ends lost 0 bases and 4 bases, in that order; junction bases with no gene match: 2. CDR3 length: 16 residues. The germline V gene encodes CDR1 SGHNT and CDR2 YYREEE (reference sequence). The CDR3 is CASSLGLAGVYNEQFF. CDR3 in DNA: TGTGCCAGCAGCTTGGGACTAGCGGGGGTTTACAATGAGCAGTTCTTC.

The chain links TRBV9 to TRBJ1-1, with D unresolved. V gave up 0 bases and J gave up 1 base, with 7 bases separating them. The CDR3 sequence is 14 residues long. Germline CDR1 is SGDLS and CDR2 is YYNGEE. The CDR3 loop reads CASSVAGQNTEAFF. Here the CDR3 DNA reads TGTGCCAGCAGCGTAGCTGGGCAGAACACTGAAGCTTTCTTT.